The sequence of this T cell receptor (beta chain) was determined in a study of T cells after yellow fever vaccination (dated by TCRdb to about 2019). About the study as a whole: The SMART-Seq v4 Ultra Low Input RNA kit was used to prepare libraries from fractions with low cell numbers. To follow T-cell clones before and after primary and booster YFV17D yellow fever vaccination, bulk TCR alpha and beta repertoires were sequenced over time. Two healthy male donors made up the cohort, one aged 18 to 30 years and the other aged 30 to 40 years. Blood was collected at multiple timepoints before and after primary and secondary immunization, and bulk PBMC replicates and cell subsets were isolated. The research as a whole found: Most clones expanded after primary vaccination (almost 97% of CD4 and 88% of CD8) were re-detected after the booster, suggesting that broad memory maintenance occurred. Compared with the primary T-cell response, the secondary T-cell response was faster but weaker, reaching its peak on day 5 rather than on day 15. Because only two donors were included in the study, the extent to which the findings can be generalized is limited. A small fraction of clonotypes showed up in both the CD4 and CD8 compartments, probably as a result of convergent recombination. Computational filtering was required because FACS-sorted repertoires could contain abundant contaminating clonotypes from the bulk population.

In light of the paper, this sample's treatment or condition label describes: live attenuated yellow fever vaccine strain. At each blood-draw timepoint, two biological replicates of bulk PBMCs were collected. PBMCs were isolated from peripheral blood using a standard Ficoll-Paque protocol. TriZol was used to extract RNA from bulk PBMCs, CD4 and CD8 fractions, and dextramer-positive and dextramer-negative fractions. TCR cDNA was synthesized by 5'RACE template switching, through which a universal primer site and unique molecular identifiers were introduced. Priming of cDNA synthesis was performed from both the TCR alpha and TCR beta constant segments. Two PCR steps were used to amplify libraries, with sample barcodes and sequencing adapters being added in the second step. Sequencing of the libraries was done on either Illumina HiSeq 2500 (2x100 bp) or NovaSeq (2x150 bp). Regarding the original processing steps: Demultiplexing of reads and collapsing into UMI consensus sequences were performed with MIGEC, and V(D)J alignment was carried out with MiXCR. Vaccine-responding clonotypes were defined with edgeR using replicate PBMC samples, requiring FDR below 0.01 and a log2 fold change above 5 up to day 15. Bulk clonotypes were assigned CD4 or CD8 identity according to which sequenced CD4 or CD8 repertoire held them at higher abundance. The raw public data were reprocessed by TCRdb itself: fastp quality trimming at Q25, MiXCR clonotype calling, in-frame beta chains only. All rows with the same CDR3 protein become a single entry with the most common DNA and genes. TCRdb's processing, not the study's, gives the V and J calls here. Within this sample are around 530,000 distinct CDR3 sequences, with about 15% of them counted one time only. The ten largest clones add up to 17% of the sample.

This clonotype was seen only a few times. Its antigen remains unidentified. The record has no base qualities; no much larger clone is one base away. Inclusive of the bounding cysteine and phenylalanine, the CDR3 is 18 residues long. Of the read, only the CDR3 DNA is kept; its 54 bases are in frame from base 1. After removal of 4 bases from V and 1 base from J, the junction retains 14 bases not matched to a gene. Reading the germline V gene gives CDR1 SQVTM and CDR2 ANQGSEA. The sequence was collected from a man younger than 35 who received the YFV17D yellow fever vaccine. This material consisted of PBMCs, taken around 5 days after the first yellow fever vaccination. The chain joins TRBV29-1 to TRBJ2-1, with 9 middle bases fitting TRBD2. The CDR3 corresponds to CSVGGAARGGTSYNEQFF. The DNA reads TGCAGCGTTGGTGGGGCGGCGCGGGGGGGTACGTCCTACAATGAGCAGTTCTTC.